A selection of T cell receptor beta chains follows, all from one sample in a study of OX40 agonist ivuxolimab in advanced cancers. Clones were sequenced by immunoSEQ multiplex PCR, and TCRdb holds only the in-frame ones, with some missing. Here the sample spans around 66,000 clones, 87% being singletons. The source material was CD4+ or CD8+ T cells sorted from blood, sampled in a trial of the OX40 agonist ivuxolimab. Source of these receptors: an adult with an advanced solid tumor such as melanoma, head and neck, liver or kidney cancer. The conserved cysteine and the conserved F or W are not part of the CDR3 here.

>TRBV7-9
ASSTPRAAEQY
>TRBV14
ASSDGRSTDTQY
>TRBV28
ASSSSHEQF
>TRBV7-9
ASSLKGDSYEQY
>TRBV11-3
ASSSRRSQSSYNEQF
>TRBV7-2
ASSLRDNPADTQY
>TRBV19
ASSKGTGSGANVLT
>TRBV27
ASSPVGLTDTGELF
>TRBV9
ASSGPGQGGNSPLH
>TRBV2
ASSEALVENNSPLH
>TRBV6-5
ASSPGGAGANVLT
>TRBV28
ASGAGLRPQH
>TRBV15
ATSRFLESKAGY
>TRBV6-6
ASRQQGSGANVLT
>TRBV7-9
ASSFSPANYGYT
>TRBV5-4
ASSSETGGSYGYT
>TRBV5-1
ASSLIPGLAPGELF
>TRBV5-1
ASSEGLAYNEQF
>TRBV30
AWSGLRLNEQF
>TRBV18
ASSPLASGASTDTQY
>TRBV2
ASSGRGGSSYNEQF
>TRBV9
ASSVGGVVRETQY
>TRBV4-1
ASTWRQENTEAF
>TRBV5-4
ASSSLIGERHTQY
>TRBV11-2
ASSLDTGPWNIQY
>TRBV4-2
ASSQETGELF
>TRBV27
ASSRAGVGEKLF
>TRBV9
ASSSSVGSGTEAF
>TRBV4-3
ASSQGGGRVGQF
>TRBV28
ASSFFETQY
>TRBV5-1
ASSVTPGQGPRGTGELF
>TRBV7-9
ASSLGSSTSGNVDTQY
>TRBV27
ASSFRAGGSALSSYEQY
>TRBV11-3
ASSLSGTYNEQF
>TRBV7-8
ASSSLDRGLGNTIY
>TRBV11-3
ASSADGGAGRKDTQY
>TRBV5-1
ASSQGANTEAF
>TRBV7-2
ASSLAWTGANYGYT
>TRBV27
ASTPDSSNSPLH
>TRBV6-9
ASSSAGGRTDTQY
>TRBV30
AWSVLGTSGGGTDRETQY
>TRBV7-2
ASSLKPGNTIY
>TRBV9
ASTKTGLTGNTIY
>TRBV7-8
ASSFPSGGGELF
>TRBV7-9
ASRDQQRGYGYT